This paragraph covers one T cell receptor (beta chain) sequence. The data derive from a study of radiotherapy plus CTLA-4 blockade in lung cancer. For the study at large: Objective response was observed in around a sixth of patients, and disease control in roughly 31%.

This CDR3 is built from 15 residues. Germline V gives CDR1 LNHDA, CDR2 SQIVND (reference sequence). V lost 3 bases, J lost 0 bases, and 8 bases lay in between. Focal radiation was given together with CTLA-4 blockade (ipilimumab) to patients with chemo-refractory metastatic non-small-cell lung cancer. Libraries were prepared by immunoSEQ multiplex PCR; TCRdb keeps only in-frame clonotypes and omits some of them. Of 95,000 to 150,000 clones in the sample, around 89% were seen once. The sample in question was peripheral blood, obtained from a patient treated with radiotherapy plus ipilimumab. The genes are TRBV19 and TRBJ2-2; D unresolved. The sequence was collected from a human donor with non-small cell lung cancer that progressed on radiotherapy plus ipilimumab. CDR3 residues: CASSMNLANTGELFF. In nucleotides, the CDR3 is TGTGCCAGTAGTATGAATTTGGCGAACACCGGGGAGCTGTTTTTT.